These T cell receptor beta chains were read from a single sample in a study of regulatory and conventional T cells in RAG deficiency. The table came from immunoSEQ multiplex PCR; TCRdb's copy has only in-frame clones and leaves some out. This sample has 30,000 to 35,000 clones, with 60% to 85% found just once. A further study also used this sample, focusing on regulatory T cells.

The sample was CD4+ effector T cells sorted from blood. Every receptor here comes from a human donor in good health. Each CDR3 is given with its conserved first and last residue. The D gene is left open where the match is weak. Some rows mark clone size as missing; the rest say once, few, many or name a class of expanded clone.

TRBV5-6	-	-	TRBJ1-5	TGTGCCAGCAGCTTGTCGGGCCGGACCCGGGGCAATCAGCCCCAGCATTTT	CASSLSGRTRGNQPQHF
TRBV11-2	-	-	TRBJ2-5	TGTGCCAGCAGCTTAGACCAGGGGCGGGCCCAGTACTTC	CASSLDQGRAQYF
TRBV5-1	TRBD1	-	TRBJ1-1	TGCGCCAGCAGCTCCACAACCCGACAGGGGAGAATGGCTTTCTTT	CASSSTTRQGRMAFF
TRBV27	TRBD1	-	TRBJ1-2	TGTGCCAGCAGTAGATTGGACAGGGGTGGCAATGGCTACACCTTC	CASSRLDRGGNGYTF
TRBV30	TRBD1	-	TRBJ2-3	TGTGCCTGGAGCGAGGGACAGGGGGTATCAGATACGCAGTATTTT	CAWSEGQGVSDTQYF
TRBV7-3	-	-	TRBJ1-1	TGTGCCAGCAGCTTAACAGGGACCAGCGCTGAAGCTTTCTTT	CASSLTGTSAEAFF
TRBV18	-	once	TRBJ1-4	TGTGCCAGCTCACCAAGGAGGGTTGAGCATGAAAAACTGTTTTTT	CASSPRRVEHEKLFF
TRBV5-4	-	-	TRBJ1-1	TGTGCCAGCAGCTTGGACGCCAGGGAAGGTGAAGCTTTCTTT	CASSLDAREGEAFF
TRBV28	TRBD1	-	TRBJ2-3	TGTGCCAGCAGTTCCCCCGGGACAGGTCCTCTAGATACGCAGTATTTT	CASSSPGTGPLDTQYF
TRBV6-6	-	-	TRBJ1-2	TGTGCCAGCAGTTACTCCGGGGTCGGCGGCTACACCTTC	CASSYSGVGGYTF
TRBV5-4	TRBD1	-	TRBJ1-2	TGTGCCAGCAGCTTACAGGGGGCGCAGGGTGGCTACACCTTC	CASSLQGAQGGYTF
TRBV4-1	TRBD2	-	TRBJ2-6	TGCGCCAGCAGCCAAGATGCCGGGACTAGTGCTTCTGGGGCCAACGTCCTGACTTTC	CASSQDAGTSASGANVLTF
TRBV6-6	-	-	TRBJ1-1	TGTGCCAGCAGCGACAAAGGGGCTTTCTTT	CASSDKGAFF
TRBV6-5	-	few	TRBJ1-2	TGTGCCAGCAGTTCCAGGGGCCGGGGAGCTAACTATGGCTACACCTTC	CASSSRGRGANYGYTF
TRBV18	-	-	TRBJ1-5	TGTGCCAGCTCCCGGGACCGGGGCAATCAGCCCCAGCATTTT	CASSRDRGNQPQHF
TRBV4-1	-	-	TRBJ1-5	TGCGCCAGCAGCCAAGATCGGAGGCAGCCCCAGCATTTT	CASSQDRRQPQHF
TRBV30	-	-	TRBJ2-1	TGTGCCTGGAGTGTCTCGAGGCGCAATGAGCAGTTCTTC	CAWSVSRRNEQFF
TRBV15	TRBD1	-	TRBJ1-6	TGTGCCACCAGTGTCGACAGGGGTAATTCACCCCTCCACTTT	CATSVDRGNSPLHF
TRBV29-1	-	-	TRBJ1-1	TGCAGCGTTGGTGGCAGGGGCGGGACTGAAGCTTTCTTT	CSVGGRGGTEAFF
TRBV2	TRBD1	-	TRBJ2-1	TGTGCCAGCAGTGTGGACAGGGGGCTTCAGTTCTTC	CASSVDRGLQFF
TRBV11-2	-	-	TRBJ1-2	TGTGCCAGCAGCTTACGTGACACCCTTAACTATGGCTACACCTTC	CASSLRDTLNYGYTF
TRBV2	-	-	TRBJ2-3	TGTGCCAGCAGTGAAGGGCGTCCTAGCACAGATACGCAGTATTTT	CASSEGRPSTDTQYF
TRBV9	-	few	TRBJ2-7	TGTGCCAGCAGCGTACTCCTCGGGGGTGAGCAGTACTTC	CASSVLLGGEQYF
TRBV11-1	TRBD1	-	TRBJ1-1	TGTGCCAGCAGCGCAGACAGGGGCACTGAAGCTTTCTTT	CASSADRGTEAFF
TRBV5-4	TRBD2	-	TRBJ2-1	TGTGCCAGCAGCTTGGCCCGGGGGGTCTACAATGAGCAGTTCTTC	CASSLARGVYNEQFF
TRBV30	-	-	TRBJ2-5	TGTGCCTGGAGTGTTGGCGCAGAGACCCAGTACTTC	CAWSVGAETQYF
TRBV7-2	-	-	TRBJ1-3	TGTGCCAGCAGCTTAGTAGCCGGGGGGGGAGGAAACACCATATATTTT	CASSLVAGGGGNTIYF
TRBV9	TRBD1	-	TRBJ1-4	TGTGCCAGCAGCGCCCATCGAAGGGACAGGGTCGAAAAACTGTTTTTT	CASSAHRRDRVEKLFF
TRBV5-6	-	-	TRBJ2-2	TGTGCCAGCAGCTTCAGGGGTAGTCCGAACACCGGGGAGCTGTTTTTT	CASSFRGSPNTGELFF
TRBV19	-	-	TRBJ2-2	TGTGCCAGTAGTATGTACCGGGGGCCGAACACCGGGGAGCTGTTTTTT	CASSMYRGPNTGELFF
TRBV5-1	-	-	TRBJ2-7	TGCGCCAGCAGCCTTGAAAGCGACAGCGAGCAGTACTTC	CASSLESDSEQYF
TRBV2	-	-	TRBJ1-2	TGTGCCAGCAGTGCCAGGAACTATGGCTACACCTTC	CASSARNYGYTF
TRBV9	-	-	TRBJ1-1	TGTGCCAGCAGCGTAGCCCCGAACACTGAAGCTTTCTTT	CASSVAPNTEAFF
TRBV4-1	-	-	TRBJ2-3	TGCGCCAGCAGCCTTCGACACCTCGGAACAGATACGCAGTATTTT	CASSLRHLGTDTQYF
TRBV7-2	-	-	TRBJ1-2	TGTGCCAGCAGCTTAGGGGTGCTTAACTATGGCTACACCTTC	CASSLGVLNYGYTF
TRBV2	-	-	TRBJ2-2	TGTGCCAGCACCGAACAGGGTTCCGGGGAGCTGTTTTTT	CASTEQGSGELFF
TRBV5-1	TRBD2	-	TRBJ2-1	TGCGCCAGCAGCTTGGTTTTTAGCGGGGGGGTCCCAAATGAGCAGTTCTTC	CASSLVFSGGVPNEQFF
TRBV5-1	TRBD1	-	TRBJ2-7	TGCGCCAGCAGCCTACAGACCGGGACAGGGTACTACGAGCAGTACTTC	CASSLQTGTGYYEQYF
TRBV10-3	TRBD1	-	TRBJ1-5	TGTGCCATCAGCGCAGGGGGTGATCAGCCCCAGCATTTT	CAISAGGDQPQHF
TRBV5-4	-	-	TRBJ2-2	TGTGCCAGCAGCCTCCTGACAGGTTCGAACACCGGGGAGCTGTTTTTT	CASSLLTGSNTGELFF
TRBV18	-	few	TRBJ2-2	TGTGCCAGCTCACCACAAGGAGGGAGGACCGGGGAGCTGTTTTTT	CASSPQGGRTGELFF
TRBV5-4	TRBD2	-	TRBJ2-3	TGTGCCAGCAGCTTGGAAGGACTAGCGGGGGGCAGGGGCACAGATACGCAGTATTTT	CASSLEGLAGGRGTDTQYF
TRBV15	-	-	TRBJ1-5	TGTGCCACCAGCAGAGAACCCCTCCTCCGCAGGGAGCACAATCCCCAGCATTTT	CATSREPLLRREHNPQHF
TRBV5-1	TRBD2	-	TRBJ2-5	TGCGCCAGCGCCTCGGATTGGCGGCCTAGCGGCTTTTTAGAGACCCAGTACTTC	CASASDWRPSGFLETQYF
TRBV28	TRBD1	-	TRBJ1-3	TGTGCCAGCAGTCCCCCTGACAGGGTCAGGTTCTCCGGAAACACCATATATTTT	CASSPPDRVRFSGNTIYF
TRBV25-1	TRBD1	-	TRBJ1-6	TGTGCCAGCAGTGGGGGGACAGATGGATTCTCCTATAATTCACCCCTCCACTTT	CASSGGTDGFSYNSPLHF
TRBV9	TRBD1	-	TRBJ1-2	TGTGCCAGCAGCGTAGATGTTACAGGGGCCTATGGCTACACCTTC	CASSVDVTGAYGYTF
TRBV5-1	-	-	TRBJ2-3	TGCGCCAGCAGCTTGTTTTCGACAGATACGCAGTATTTT	CASSLFSTDTQYF
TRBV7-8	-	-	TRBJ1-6	TGTGCCAGCAGCTTAGGTTTCCAGGTTGATTCACCCCTCCACTTT	CASSLGFQVDSPLHF
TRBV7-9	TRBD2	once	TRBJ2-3	TGTGCCAGCAGCTTTCGTACTAGCGGGGGGACAGATACGCAGTATTTT	CASSFRTSGGTDTQYF
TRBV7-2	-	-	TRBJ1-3	TGTGCCAGCAGCTCCGATAACTCTGGAAACACCATATATTTT	CASSSDNSGNTIYF
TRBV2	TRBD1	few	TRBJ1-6	TGTGCCCCCAGGGGGGGACACTCACCCCTCCACTTT	CAPRGGHSPLHF
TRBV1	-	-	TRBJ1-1	TGCACCAGCAGCCAAAACCCTCAAACTGAAGCTTTCTTT	CTSSQNPQTEAFF
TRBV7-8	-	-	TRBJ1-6	TGTGCCAGCAGCTTTTCGCGGAATAATTCACCCCTCCACTTT	CASSFSRNNSPLHF
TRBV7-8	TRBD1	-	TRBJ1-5	TGTGCCAGCAGCGTCGACAGGGGCTATCAGCCCCAGCATTTT	CASSVDRGYQPQHF
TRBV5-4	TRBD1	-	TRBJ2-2	TGTGCCAGCAGCTTTACCGGCAGGGGGCTCACCGGGGAGCTGTTTTTT	CASSFTGRGLTGELFF
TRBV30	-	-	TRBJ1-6	TGTGCCTGGAGTGGTAGCCATTCACCCCTCCACTTT	CAWSGSHSPLHF
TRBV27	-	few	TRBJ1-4	TGTGCCAGCAGTTACAGAACAACTAATGAAAAACTGTTTTTT	CASSYRTTNEKLFF